Presented here are 4 T cell receptor beta chains from one specimen sequenced in a study of blood T cell repertoires in COVID-19. The protocol was immunoSEQ multiplex PCR, while the TCRdb copy is restricted to in-frame clones and leaves out a portion. The data hold under 400,000 clones, with almost 90% observed a single time. The sequenced sample was PBMCs or T cells enriched from blood (not recorded which). These receptors were taken from a woman aged 30 to 39 who had been exposed to COVID-19.

This clone was seen a few times. The chain employs TRBV19 and TRBJ1-2, with TRBD1 matching 8 bases. After removal of 3 bases from V and 5 bases from J, the junction contained 8 bases not matched to a gene. The germline CDR1 and CDR2 sequences are LNHDA and SQIVND (reference sequence). The CDR3 covers 15 residues. CDR3 protein: CASSILPGGEYGYTF. The CDR3 bases are TGTGCCAGTAGTATTCTCCCAGGGGGCGAATATGGCTACACCTTC.

The chain links TRBV12-3 or TRBV12-4 to TRBJ2-7; no firm D call. CDR3 size: 13 residues. Trimming stripped 5 bases from V and 2 bases from J, with 10 bases between. CDR3 nucleotides: TGTGCCAGCAGTGTGGCCCTCCCCTACGAGCAGTACTTC. It encodes CASSVALPYEQYF.

The chain has TRBV7-3 and TRBJ1-5, with unresolved D. Trimming took off 1 base at V and 7 bases at J, with 8 bases between the two ends. Germline loops: CDR1 SGHTA, CDR2 FQGTGA. This CDR3 contains 13 residues. CDR3 coding DNA: TGTGCCAGCAGCTTAATCGGCGGGCAGCCCCAGCATTTT. The encoded protein is CASSLIGGQPQHF.

This clone was counted only a few times. The V gene is TRBV19, the J gene TRBJ2-7; 10 nucleotides line up with TRBD1. The CDR3 extends over 14 amino acids. V lost 6 bases, J lost 3 bases, and 5 bases stayed unmatched. The germline gives CDR1 LNHDA, CDR2 SQIVND (reference sequence). CDR3: CASRKGDRGYEQYF. The CDR3 DNA reads as TGTGCCAGTAGAAAGGGGGACAGGGGCTACGAGCAGTACTTC.